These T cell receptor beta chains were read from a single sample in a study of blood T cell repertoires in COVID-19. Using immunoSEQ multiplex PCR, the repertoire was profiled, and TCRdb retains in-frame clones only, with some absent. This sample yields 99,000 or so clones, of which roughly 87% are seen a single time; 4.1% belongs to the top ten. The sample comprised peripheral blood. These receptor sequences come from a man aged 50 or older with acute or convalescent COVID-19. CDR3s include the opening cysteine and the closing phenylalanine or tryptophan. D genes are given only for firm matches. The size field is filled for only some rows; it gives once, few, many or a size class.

CASRAENTGELFF,TGCGCCAGCAGGGCAGAAAACACCGGGGAGCTGTTTTTT,NA,once,TRBJ2-2,TRBV10-1
CARILKGGQPQHF,TGTGCCAGAATACTAAAAGGGGGTCAGCCCCAGCATTTT,NA,NA,TRBJ1-5,TRBV7-5
CASSILTGTSGTGELFF,TGCGCCAGCAGTATTCTAACCGGGACTAGCGGCACCGGGGAGCTGTTTTTT,TRBD2,NA,TRBJ2-2,TRBV5-1
CASSWGHSSGNTIYF,TGTGCCAGCAGTTGGGGGCATAGCTCTGGAAACACCATATATTTT,NA,NA,TRBJ1-3,TRBV28
CASSGGQGLPLHF,TGTGCCAGCAGCGGCGGACAGGGGCTTCCCCTCCACTTT,TRBD1,NA,TRBJ1-6,TRBV9
CASSEVQGSNYGYTF,TGTGCCAGCAGTGAAGTCCAGGGGTCTAACTATGGCTACACCTTC,NA,few,TRBJ1-2,TRBV2
CASSLSWTWPYEQFF,TGTGCCAGCAGTTTATCTTGGACTTGGCCCTATGAGCAGTTCTTC,NA,NA,TRBJ2-1,TRBV27
CSVAQGLPEAFF,TGCAGCGTTGCACAGGGGTTGCCTGAAGCTTTCTTT,TRBD1,NA,TRBJ1-1,TRBV29-1
CASSFQAYNSPLHF,TGTGCCAGCAGTTTTCAGGCATATAATTCACCCCTCCACTTT,NA,NA,TRBJ1-6,TRBV2
CASSLGTAIYGYTF,TGTGCCAGCAGCCTAGGGACAGCGATCTATGGCTACACCTTC,TRBD1,NA,TRBJ1-2,TRBV3-1/TRBV3-2
CASSELTGGWEKLFF,TGTGCCAGCAGTGAATTAACAGGGGGTTGGGAAAAACTGTTTTTT,TRBD1,NA,TRBJ1-4,TRBV2
CASSFSSGHRFYGYTF,TGTGCCAGCAGCTTTTCGTCGGGACACAGATTCTATGGCTACACCTTC,NA,NA,TRBJ1-2,TRBV7-9
CASSIGTGAQGTEAFF,TGCGCCAGCAGCATAGGAACAGGAGCCCAGGGCACTGAAGCTTTCTTT,NA,NA,TRBJ1-1,TRBV5-1
CASSPAYEQYF,TGTGCCAGCAGCCCCGCCTACGAGCAGTACTTC,NA,NA,TRBJ2-7,TRBV11-2
CAIPGGDGNNEQFF,TGTGCCATCCCCGGGGGGGACGGTAACAATGAGCAGTTCTTC,TRBD2,NA,TRBJ2-1,TRBV28
CASSRVGQPQHF,TGTGCCAGCAGTCGGGTCGGTCAGCCCCAGCATTTT,NA,NA,TRBJ1-5,TRBV27
CAISESDRGNEKLFF,TGTGCCATCAGTGAGTCGGACAGGGGCAATGAAAAACTGTTTTTT,TRBD1,NA,TRBJ1-4,TRBV10-3
CASSLGGQANNEKLFF,TGCGCCAGCAGCTTGGGAGGACAGGCCAACAATGAAAAACTGTTTTTT,TRBD1,NA,TRBJ1-4,TRBV5-1
CASSYSQPSPGNTIYF,TGTGCCAGCAGTTACTCCCAACCGAGCCCTGGAAACACCATATATTTT,NA,NA,TRBJ1-3,TRBV6-5
CASSLRTDSGANVLTF,TGTGCCAGCAGCTTAAGGACAGACTCTGGGGCCAACGTCCTGACTTTC,NA,NA,TRBJ2-6,TRBV7-9
CASSYRVDNSPLHF,TGTGCCAGCAGCTACAGGGTTGATAATTCACCCCTCCACTTT,NA,NA,TRBJ1-6,TRBV7-3
CASSLEYSGGQTQYF,TGTGCCAGCAGCTTAGAGTACAGCGGGGGGCAAACGCAGTATTTT,TRBD2,NA,TRBJ2-3,TRBV5-4
CASSPGLTRETQYF,TGTGCCAGCTCACCAGGATTGACTCGGGAGACCCAGTACTTC,NA,NA,TRBJ2-5,TRBV18
CASKVQGATEAFF,TGTGCCAGCAAGGTACAGGGAGCCACTGAAGCTTTCTTT,NA,NA,TRBJ1-1,TRBV12-3/TRBV12-4
CASSLGISQETQYF,TGTGCCAGCAGCCTCGGGATTTCACAAGAGACCCAGTACTTC,NA,once,TRBJ2-5,TRBV5-6
CASSQDLDFYEQYF,TGTGCCAGCAGCCAAGATTTGGACTTCTACGAGCAGTACTTC,NA,few,TRBJ2-7,TRBV3-1/TRBV3-2
CASSGGTGGHLGANVLTF,TGTGCCAGCAGCGGCGGGACAGGGGGCCATCTAGGGGCCAACGTCCTGACTTTC,TRBD1,once,TRBJ2-6,TRBV5-5
CASSFVRGETDTQYF,TGTGCCAGCAGTTTCGTCAGGGGCGAGACAGATACGCAGTATTTT,NA,NA,TRBJ2-3,TRBV27
CASSPLTEAFF,TGCGCCAGCAGCCCGTTGACTGAAGCTTTCTTT,NA,NA,TRBJ1-1,TRBV10-2
CASSLVTSGTGELFF,TGTGCCAGCAGCTTAGTTACTAGCGGCACCGGGGAGCTGTTTTTT,TRBD2,NA,TRBJ2-2,TRBV7-6
CASSRDRDSAETQYF,TGTGCCAGCAGCCGCGACAGGGATAGCGCGGAGACCCAGTACTTC,TRBD1,NA,TRBJ2-5,TRBV7-2
CASSLTLAGDDEQFF,TGTGCCAGCAGCTTGACACTAGCGGGAGATGATGAGCAGTTCTTC,TRBD2,NA,TRBJ2-1,TRBV7-3
CASSLSLAGAEETQYF,TGTGCCAGCAGCTTGAGTCTAGCGGGAGCAGAAGAGACCCAGTACTTC,TRBD2,NA,TRBJ2-5,TRBV5-4
CTSSATSGPVYEQFF,TGCACCAGCAGCGCGACTAGCGGTCCTGTCTATGAGCAGTTCTTC,NA,NA,TRBJ2-1,TRBV1